The clone carrying this TCR beta chain was picked up many times. Its antigen is currently unknown. This sample is part of a study of blood T cells in healthy people across ages. Broader study findings: Both higher diversity and more naive CD4+ cells marked long-lived donors when set against aged donors.

A second PCR, run for about 6 to 11 cycles, used a sample-barcoded 5' primer plus a J-beta primer mix. A template-switch adaptor containing 12 random nucleotides labeled each cDNA molecule. A single record per CDR3 protein comes from TCRdb applying MiXCR to the 5' RACE reads. The table shows around 870,000 distinct CDR3 sequences, with 29% occurring only once. CDR1 MNHEY and CDR2 SVGEGT come from the germline V gene. This CDR3 region has 14 residues. V shed 2 bases, J shed 7 bases, and the junction held 3 bases outside the gene matches. The receptor comes from a woman over 75 in good health. The V and J genes are TRBV6-2 or TRBV6-3 and TRBJ2-1; 9 nucleotides line up with TRBD2. Sequencing was carried out using blood. The CDR3 protein is CASSYGLAGNEQFF. CDR3 nucleotide sequence: TGTGCCAGCAGTTACGGGCTAGCGGGAAATGAGCAGTTCTTC.